The entry that follows covers one TCR beta chain sequence. The antigen is undetermined. This record belongs to a study of OX40 agonist ivuxolimab in advanced cancers. Findings and caveats of the study: With doses of 0.1 to 3.0 mg/kg, CD4+ and CD8+ blood T cells had undergone clonal expansion by week 6.

Germline CDR1 and CDR2: SQVTM and ANQGSEA. The CDR3 runs 14 residues. Unmatched junction bases numbered 11, after V lost 4 bases and J lost 5 bases. Using immunoSEQ multiplex PCR, the repertoire was profiled, and TCRdb retains in-frame clones only, with some absent. The table shows fewer than 80,000 clones, with 70% to 90% occurring only once. The chain combines TRBV29-1 with TRBJ2-7; 7 bases are shared with TRBD1. The sample here was CD4+ or CD8+ T cells sorted from blood, taken in a trial of the OX40 agonist ivuxolimab. This TCR came from an adult with an advanced solid tumor such as melanoma, head and neck, liver or kidney cancer. CDR3 coding DNA: TGCAGCGTTGCCTCCCCGACAGGGCGCCACGAGCAGTACTTC. This translates into CSVASPTGRHEQYF.